These 14 T cell receptor beta chains were all obtained from the same sample, sequenced in a study of T cell responses to AZD1222 COVID-19 vaccine. Some clones are missing from TCRdb's copy, which holds only in-frame ones; the method was immunoSEQ multiplex PCR. The sample holds 84,000 or so clones, approximately 90% seen once. The sample in question was peripheral blood, obtained on day 0 of AZD1222 vaccination. All receptors come from an adult in good health.

Concerning this clone itself: The sample carries other DNA sequences with the same CDR3. V is TRBV5-5 and J is TRBJ1-5; 8 bases match TRBD1. The germline CDR1 and CDR2 sequences are SGHKS and YYEKEE (reference sequence). The CDR3 is made up of 16 amino acids. The V segment lost 3 bases and the J segment 6 bases; nucleotides outside the gene matches: 11. Written as DNA, the CDR3 is TGTGCCAGCAGCTGGGAACCGGGACAGGTGGCTCAGCCCCAGCATTTT. Protein product: CASSWEPGQVAQPQHF.

The genes are TRBV10-2 and TRBJ2-7, with D perhaps matching TRBD1 or TRBD2 (5 bases each). Germline CDR1 reads WSHSY; CDR2 reads SAAADI. V was trimmed by 6 bases and J by 0 bases, leaving 15 bases between them. This CDR3 region has 15 residues. CDR3 region: CASRESGTSSYEQYF. DNA for the CDR3: TGCGCCAGCAGGGAATCCGGGACCAGCTCCTACGAGCAGTACTTC.

The J gene is TRBJ2-2, the V gene TRBV14; D gene uncertain. V gave up 0 bases and J gave up 5 bases, with 4 bases separating them. Germline CDR1 reads SGHDN; CDR2 reads FVKESK. The CDR3 is 13 amino acids. CDR3 sequence: CASSQDLTGELFF. The CDR3 DNA follows: TGTGCCAGCAGCCAAGATCTGACCGGGGAGCTGTTTTTT.

The V call is TRBV7-9, the J call TRBJ2-6, with TRBD2 identical over 12 bases. Germline CDR1 reads SEHNR; CDR2 reads FQNEAQ (reference sequence). The V and J ends lost 3 bases and 4 bases, in that order; junction bases with no gene match: 4. The CDR3 contains 17 residues. The CDR3 region is CASSLGLAGTGANVLTF. In DNA form, the CDR3 reads TGTGCCAGCAGCTTGGGACTAGCGGGCACCGGGGCCAACGTCCTGACTTTC.

The chain couples TRBV19 to TRBJ1-5; no reliable D call. This CDR3 comprises 12 residues. The germline V gene encodes CDR1 LNHDA and CDR2 SQIVND (reference sequence). The V gene lost 9 bases and the J gene lost 1 base, with 7 bases spanning the gap. This CDR3 reads CASNDSNQPQHF. The CDR3 bases are TGTGCCAGCAACGACAGCAATCAGCCCCAGCATTTT.

CDR3 nucleotides: TGCGCCAGCAGCTTCCCCAGGGGCTCCTCGGACAATGAGCAGTTCTTC. Translation gives CASSFPRGSSDNEQFF. The chain links TRBV5-1 to TRBJ2-1; D possibly corresponds to TRBD1 (6 bases). This CDR3 contains 16 residues. Trimming removed 2 bases at V and 5 bases at J, with 17 bases between. CDR1 and CDR2 (germline): SGHRS, YFSETQ.

This chain joins TRBV30 and TRBJ1-1; 9 bases are shared with TRBD1. Germline trimming cut 3 bases from V and 6 bases from J; bases unmatched to any gene: 8. The CDR3 loop spans 14 amino acids. Germline V gene lookup returns CDR1 GTSNPN and CDR2 SVGIG (reference sequence). This CDR3 is CAWSPDRGPAEAFF. As DNA, the CDR3 is TGTGCCTGGAGCCCGGACAGGGGACCGGCTGAAGCTTTCTTT.

The chain links TRBV11-2 to TRBJ2-7; TRBD2 is a possible D gene (6 bases). This CDR3 is 15 amino acids long. V shed 4 bases and J shed 1 base, with 14 bases lying between them. CDR1 SGHAT and CDR2 FQNNGV come from the germline V gene. This chain's CDR3 is CASSSVLGGSYEQYF. CDR3 DNA: TGTGCCAGCAGCTCCGTGCTCGGGGGTTCCTACGAGCAGTACTTC.

V and J are TRBV7-2 and TRBJ2-7; 9 bases are shared with TRBD1. This CDR3 has 14 amino acids. V lost 4 bases, J lost 6 bases, and 7 bases stayed unmatched. Germline V CDR1 and CDR2: SGHTA, FQGNSA. CDR3: CASSYTGTGTEQYF. The CDR3 DNA reads TGTGCCAGCAGCTACACCGGGACAGGGACCGAGCAGTACTTC.

The genes are TRBV3-1 (or the pseudogene TRBV3-2) and TRBJ1-1, with 10 bases lining up with TRBD1. CDR3 length equals 14 residues. The germline gives CDR1 LGHDT, CDR2 YNNKEL (reference sequence). V shed 2 bases and J 4 bases; nucleotides not matched to a gene: 1. The CDR3 DNA follows: TGTGCCAGCAGCCAACGGACAGGGGGCACTGAAGCTTTCTTT. Translation gives CASSQRTGGTEAFF.

Only a few counts were recorded for this clone. This chain links TRBV6-1 with TRBJ2-1; D is undetermined. Germline V lookup: CDR1 MNHNS, CDR2 SASEGT. V shed 2 bases and J shed 2 bases, with 10 bases lying between them. This CDR3 region has 15 residues. In DNA, the CDR3 is TGTGCCAGCAGTGAAACTGGGGAAGCCTACAATGAGCAGTTCTTC. Translation: CASSETGEAYNEQFF.

The genes are TRBV24-1 and TRBJ2-2; the D gene is possibly TRBD1 (6 bases). CDR1 is KGHDR and CDR2 is SFDVKD in the germline V gene. V lost 3 bases, J lost 5 bases, and 15 bases lay in between. There are 16 residues in the CDR3. DNA of the CDR3: TGTGCCACCAGTGATCCCCACACAGGGATGACCGGGGAGCTGTTTTTT. It translates to CATSDPHTGMTGELFF.

The chain combines TRBV7-9 with TRBJ1-6, with D hard to call. Germline V gene lookup returns CDR1 SEHNR and CDR2 FQNEAQ (reference sequence). CDR3 length equals 12 residues. V lost 1 base, J lost 5 bases, and 0 bases lay in between. This CDR3 is CASSLDNSPLHF. The CDR3 region has the DNA TGTGCCAGCAGCTTAGATAATTCACCCCTCCACTTT.

This chain joins TRBV28 and TRBJ1-6; D is possibly TRBD1 (6 bases). Germline V CDR1 and CDR2: MDHEN, SYDVKM. The V gene lost 5 bases and the J gene lost 0 bases, with 20 bases spanning the gap. The CDR3 has 19 residues. CDR3 DNA sequence: TGTGCCAGCAGTACCGGGACTGGGGGGGGGCGCTCCTATAATTCACCCCTCCACTTT. Translation gives CASSTGTGGGRSYNSPLHF.